Listed here are 22 T cell receptor beta chains from one sample, sequenced in a study of cytomegalovirus exposure and HLA in healthy donors. It was with 60 Vbeta and 13 Jbeta primers that the PCR ran. Produced via immunoSEQ multiplex PCR; TCRdb's table is partial and in-frame only. The table includes 150,000 to 200,000 clones, 55% to 70% detected once. Material: PBMCs. The receptor source for this set is a woman between 35 and 50 years old in good health and CMV-seropositive.

The chain is built from TRBV7-2 and TRBJ2-5, with 11 nucleotides matching TRBD2. This CDR3 contains 15 residues. Germline assignment: CDR1 SGHTA and CDR2 FQGNSA. Trimming cost V 4 bases and J 5 bases; bases outside gene matches: 6. The CDR3 nucleotides are TGTGCCAGCAGCTATGATAGCGGGGGGGCGGAGACCCAGTACTTC. Translation: CASSYDSGGAETQYF. The variable domain in full, completed from reference TRBV7-2 and TRBJ2-5, reads GAGVSQSPSNKVTEKGKDVELRCDPISGHTALYWYRQSLGQGLEFLIYFQGNSAPDKSGLPSDRFSAERTGGSVSTLTIQRTQQEDSAVYLCASSYDSGGAETQYFGPGTRLLVL.

This chain uses TRBV28 with TRBJ1-2, with 9 bases that match TRBD1. J gave up 6 bases and V 4 bases, and 9 bases lay outside the gene matches. CDR1 and CDR2 (germline): MDHEN, SYDVKM. CDR3 size: 15 residues. The CDR3, as DNA: TGTGCCAGCAGTTCCCACAACACAGGGGGCCATGGCTACACCTTC. Protein product: CASSSHNTGGHGYTF.

V is TRBV5-4 and J is TRBJ1-1; possibly TRBD1 for D (5 bases). Looked up from germline, CDR1 is SGHNT and CDR2 is YYREEE (reference sequence). V was trimmed by 4 bases and J by 4 bases, leaving 17 bases between them. The CDR3 totals 15 residues. CDR3 region: CASSIGGGRSTEAFF. CDR3 bases: TGTGCCAGCAGCATCGGGGGGGGAAGGAGCACTGAAGCTTTCTTT.

This clone was recorded a few times. This chain connects TRBV7-3 to TRBJ2-1; TRBD2 might be the D (5 bases). Trimming took off 5 bases at V and 3 bases at J, with 8 bases between the two ends. The CDR3 is 13 amino acids. Germline V gene sequence: CDR1 SGHTA, CDR2 FQGTGA. The CDR3 DNA is TGTGCCAGCAGCATTGGACTCTACAATGAGCAGTTCTTC. This translates into CASSIGLYNEQFF.

The V call is TRBV5-1, the J call TRBJ1-2; D is perhaps TRBD1 (5 bases). The CDR3 sequence is 13 residues long. The V end lost 4 bases, the J end lost 1 base, and 8 bases lay between the germline ends. Per germline, CDR1 SGHRS and CDR2 YFSETQ. CDR3 coding DNA: TGCGCCAGCAGCCCCAGGGATAACTATGGCTACACCTTC. Translation gives CASSPRDNYGYTF.

This chain uses TRBV5-6 with TRBJ2-1, with 13 bases identical to TRBD2. The CDR3 covers 14 residues. The germline CDR1 and CDR2 sequences are SGHDT and YYEEEE. Trimming cost V 6 bases and J 7 bases; bases outside gene matches: 4. Here the CDR3 DNA reads TGTGCCAGCATCTCGACTAGCGGGAGGAATGAGCAGTTCTTC. It yields the protein CASISTSGRNEQFF.

The rearrangement joins TRBV6-4 to TRBJ2-3, with 8 bases lining up with TRBD2. CDR3 length: 13 residues. Trimming took 6 bases from V and 2 from J; bases not matched to a gene: 1. Germline CDR1 and CDR2: MRHNA and SNTAGT. The CDR3 reads CASSGGATDTQYF. CDR3 coding DNA: TGTGCCAGCAGCGGGGGGGCCACAGATACGCAGTATTTT.

The chain is built from TRBV10-3 and TRBJ2-3; TRBD1 aligns across 7 bases. CDR3 length: 14 amino acids. Trimming removed 3 bases from V and 8 bases from J; junction bases left unmatched: 8. Per the germline V gene, CDR1 is ENHRY and CDR2 is SYGVKD. The chain's CDR3 is CAISDSGYRGTQYF. In DNA, the CDR3 is TGTGCCATCAGTGATTCGGGTTACAGGGGTACGCAGTATTTT.

This clone has just one count. This chain links TRBV9 with TRBJ1-1; 9 bases agree with TRBD1. Trimming cost V 4 bases and J 5 bases; bases outside gene matches: 6. The CDR3 runs 14 residues. Germline assignment: CDR1 SGDLS and CDR2 YYNGEE. For the CDR3, the DNA is TGTGCCAGCAGCTCGACAGGGGGGGGGACTGAAGCTTTCTTT. Amino acid sequence: CASSSTGGGTEAFF.

The CDR3 region is CASSILKGPDTQYF. Here the CDR3 DNA reads TGTGCCAGTAGTATATTAAAGGGGCCCGATACGCAGTATTTT. The chain carries TRBV19 and TRBJ2-3, with D perhaps matching TRBD1 (5 bases). Trimming removed 2 bases at V and 6 bases at J, with 12 bases between. This CDR3 region has 14 residues. CDR1 and CDR2 (germline): LNHDA, SQIVND (reference sequence).

This clone has a handful of counts. The chain recombines TRBV6-5 with TRBJ2-7; TRBD1 might be the D (5 bases). Germline lookup yields CDR1 MNHEY and CDR2 SVGAGI. The CDR3 length is 16 residues. The germline V and J ends were trimmed by 2 bases and 4 bases, with 18 bases remaining between them. CDR3: CASSYPTTVEWYEQYF. For the CDR3, the DNA is TGTGCCAGCAGTTACCCAACGACAGTCGAGTGGTACGAGCAGTACTTC.

Concerning this clone itself: Sequence at one end of the junction differs from germline and may be a read error. V is TRBV5-1 and J is TRBJ1-5; 7 nucleotides agree with TRBD1. The germline V gene has CDR1 SGHRS and CDR2 YFSETQ. The CDR3 runs to 14 residues. This CDR3 is CASSPQGVGQPQNF. In nucleotides, the CDR3 is TGCGCCAGCAGCCCTCAGGGGGTAGGCCAGCCCCAGAATTTT.

The chain couples TRBV2 to TRBJ2-7, with D perhaps matching TRBD1 (6 bases). The germline gives CDR1 SNHLY, CDR2 FYNNEI. Trimming pared 6 bases from V and 3 bases from J, leaving 12 bases between. This CDR3 is 13 amino acids long. The CDR3 bases are TGTGCCAGCAGGATAGGGGGACACTACGAGCAGTACTTC. It yields the protein CASRIGGHYEQYF.

The V call is TRBV2, the J call TRBJ1-5, with D possibly being TRBD1 (5 bases). There are 13 residues in the CDR3. Between the trimmed V and J ends, which lost 7 bases and 6 bases, there was a span of 13 bases. The germline CDR1 and CDR2 sequences are SNHLY and FYNNEI. CDR3 region: CASNFQGGQPQHF. The CDR3 region has the DNA TGTGCCAGCAATTTTCAGGGAGGTCAGCCCCAGCATTTT. Complete variable domain (other parts from reference TRBV2 and TRBJ1-5): EPEVTQTPSHQVTQMGQEVILRCVPISNHLYFYWYRQILGQKVEFLVSFYNNEISEKSEIFDDQFSVERPDGSNFTLKIRSTKLEDSAMYFCASNFQGGQPQHFGDGTRLSIL.

The chain has TRBV19 and TRBJ2-5, with 7 bases fitting TRBD2. Germline V CDR1 and CDR2: LNHDA, SQIVND (reference sequence). The CDR3 extends over 14 amino acids. Trimming removed 1 base from V and 6 bases from J; junction bases left unmatched: 5. CDR3 coding DNA: TGTGCCAGTAGTATAGCGGCTAGCGGAAAGACCCAGTACTTC. Translation gives CASSIAASGKTQYF.

V and J are TRBV5-5 and TRBJ1-1; weak D call: TRBD1 (5 bases). This CDR3 spans 13 amino acids. CDR1 and CDR2 from the germline V gene are SGHKS and YYEKEE (reference sequence). V was shortened by 0 bases and J by 4 bases, with 7 bases between the two germline ends. The CDR3 loop reads CASSLGGGTEAFF. The CDR3 DNA follows: TGTGCCAGCAGCTTGGGGGGGGGCACTGAAGCTTTCTTT.

J is TRBJ2-5 and V is TRBV18; TRBD1 matches 10 bases. The J call is uncertain, as TRBJ2-7 better fits the DNA end. The CDR3 is 15 amino acids. Germline CDR1 and CDR2: KGHSH and LQKENI. As DNA, the CDR3 is TGTGCCAGCTCACCGGGACAGGGGCTTTCCTACGAGCAGTACTTC. Translating it yields CASSPGQGLSYEQYF.

This clone was seen a single time. This chain links TRBV14 with TRBJ2-5, with D possibly being TRBD2 (6 bases). Per the germline V gene, CDR1 is SGHDN and CDR2 is FVKESK. Trimming cost V 4 bases and J 5 bases, with 11 bases left between them. The CDR3 runs 13 residues. CDR3 DNA sequence: TGTGCCAGCAGCCGGGAGGCGGAGGAGACCCAGTACTTC. Translation: CASSREAEETQYF.

This clone was seen only a few times. The V and J genes are TRBV6-5 and TRBJ2-7; 10 bases match TRBD2. There are 14 residues in the CDR3. Trimming took 7 bases from V and 5 from J; bases not matched to a gene: 8. The germline V gene encodes CDR1 MNHEY and CDR2 SVGAGI. CDR3 bases: TGTGCCAGCAATGTAGCGGGAGGTTTCCACGAGCAGTACTTC. The encoded protein is CASNVAGGFHEQYF.

Only a few counts were recorded for this clone. The chain has TRBV6-6 and TRBJ2-7, with D possibly matching TRBD2 (6 bases). Germline CDR1 is MNHNY and CDR2 is SVGAGI (reference sequence). The CDR3 consists of 13 residues. V lost 7 bases, J lost 4 bases, and 14 bases lay in between. The CDR3 sequence: CASTGERTYEQYF. CDR3 bases: TGTGCCAGCACGGGGGAGAGGACGTACGAGCAGTACTTC.

The J gene is TRBJ1-1, the V gene TRBV7-9, with 7 bases lining up with TRBD1. The germline CDR1 and CDR2 sequences are SEHNR and FQNEAQ (reference sequence). The CDR3 has 14 residues. V dropped 5 bases and J dropped 3; count of bases not matched to a gene: 6. This CDR3 reads CASSTKTGDTEAFF. CDR3 nucleotide sequence: TGTGCCAGCAGCACTAAAACAGGGGACACTGAAGCTTTCTTT.

The chain employs TRBV5-4 and TRBJ1-2; the D gene is possibly TRBD1 (6 bases). Germline V gene lookup returns CDR1 SGHNT and CDR2 YYREEE (reference sequence). V was pared by 4 bases and J by 7 bases, with 14 bases between. This CDR3 has 13 amino acids. DNA of the CDR3: TGTGCCAGCAGCACCTTCAGGGGTGGTGGCTACACCTTC. This encodes CASSTFRGGGYTF.